This T cell receptor (beta chain) was recovered during a study of shared clonotypes between healthy human individuals (dated by TCRdb to 2018 to 2020). Regarding the complete study: The cohort included a few men and a couple of women between 18 and 49 years of age. Libraries were prepared and TCR repertoires were sequenced by different laboratories using diverse techniques, in order to increase sequencing depth and limit assay-specific biases. Per donor, three plates each were used for CD4 naive and CD4 memory, two for CD8 naive, and one for CD8 memory. Leukapheresis yielded between about 0.8 and 8.9 billion PBMCs per donor. To estimate repertoire size and how much clonotype sharing occurs between individuals, the study deeply sequenced the blood TCR repertoires of five healthy adults.

Trimming costs V 4 bases and J 3 bases, and their ends lie 16 bases apart. The CDR3 contains 16 residues, cysteine and phenylalanine counted. The only DNA kept is the CDR3, 48 bases in frame from the first base. The germline V gene (reference sequence) yields SEHNR for CDR1 and FQNEAQ for CDR2. TCR CDR3 regions were amplified from genomic DNA by multiplex PCR using the deep immunoSEQ assay. Genomic DNA extracted from each cell subset was distributed evenly over all wells of several immunoSEQ 96-well plates, and each plate served as one replicate. Each replicate PCR for sorted subsets received about 210 ng genomic DNA, equal to tens of thousands of T cell genomes. Purified libraries were measured with a Qubit 3.0 fluorometer, size-checked on a Bioanalyzer 2100, and measured again with the KAPA Library Quantification kit. Every immunoSEQ 96-well plate was sequenced on a separate single-read 150-cycle Illumina NextSeq 550 flow cell. The source study handled its data this way. Because the immunoSEQ output included only junctional sequences and no quality scores, the filtering could not be the same as the filtering used for full-length reads. Sequences were annotated with PyIR, a Python wrapper for IgBLAST v1.9, using IMGT germline references to assign V/J genes and CDR3. Reads were removed for weak V/J assignments (E-value above 1e-6), missing CDR3, stop codons, out-of-frame junctions, or ambiguous translated residues. A V3J clonotype was defined by an identical inferred V gene, J gene, and CDR3 amino acid sequence. Percentage overlap between repertoires was calculated by dividing the number of shared unique clonotypes by the size of the smaller repertoire. RTK rarefaction, the Chao1 estimator, and Recon v2.1 estimates of unobserved clonotypes were used to assess repertoire richness. OLGA was used to compute generation probabilities for all TCRbeta clonotypes that the gDNA method yielded from a handful of donors. The table was pulled from immuneACCESS by TCRdb, which kept in-frame rearrangements only. Such tables lose some clones; where checked, under half of the loss comes from unresolved V genes, and the rest has no known cause. That table furnishes V, J and clone size, whereas the DNA furnished D and trimming. The sample table shows about 2.1 million clones, and just under 95% are seen once. The top ten clones comprise around 1.7% of the sample.

Results the study describes overall, beyond this receptor: The small number of donors limited the genetic and exposure-history diversity represented. Clonotypes shared by all four sorted-subset donors showed higher generation probabilities than non-shared clonotypes. When several donors were compared, the shared fraction of clonotypes was approximately 5% for naive CD4, around 3.6% for naive CD8, more than 2% for memory CD4, and 0.4% for memory CD8. Naive subsets generally had larger estimated clonotype richness than memory subsets did. Sampling was restricted to blood, and TCR repertoires in tissues likely differ from the TCR repertoires found in blood. Rarefaction of sorted-subset datasets indicated incomplete sequencing despite the large sequencing depth. Pairwise subsampling indicated that sequencing depth was expected to affect the degree of clonotype sharing among donors.

For the CD8 naive samples, CD45RO-negative cells were positively selected for CCR7, yielding a CD45RA+CCR7+ population from which TemRA cells were excluded. The donors were healthy, HIV-negative adults with no recently reported acute infections or vaccinations. All donors were Caucasian adults living in Nashville, Tennessee, USA. Blood was collected by leukapheresis, and PBMCs were isolated by Ficoll-Histopaque density gradient centrifugation and then cryopreserved in liquid nitrogen vapor phase. Purity and quantity of every magnetically sorted T cell population were checked by analytical flow cytometry. From each sorted fraction, genomic DNA was isolated and quantified by UV absorbance on a Nanodrop 2000c. As for this clone: Its antigen is currently not known. No per-base quality is available; no much larger clone lies one base away.

The chain uses TRBV7-9 and TRBJ1-3, and TRBD1 may be the D gene, going by 6 matching bases. The sequence was obtained from a man aged 18-30 years in good health. Some clones in this sample may be carry-over from other donors' samples. The specimen was naive CD8+ T cells from PBMCs. The label giving this sample's cell subset or site can be read as: CD45RA+CCR7+. The sequenced DNA: TGTGCCAGCAGCTCTAACAGGGATTACGGTGGAAACACCATATATTTT. This gives the protein CASSSNRDYGGNTIYF.